The source of this T cell receptor beta chain is a study of T-cell memory formation after mild COVID-19. As for the study in general: For the most part, TCR clusters were specific to one donor.

5'RACE primed from the constant segment yielded TCR alpha and TCR beta cDNA libraries bearing sample barcodes and UMIs. From the 5' RACE reads, TCRdb called clonotypes with MiXCR, one entry per CDR3 protein. This repertoire shows roughly 180,000 distinct CDR3 sequences, under 20% found once; its top ten account for roughly 3.9%. The V end lost 6 bases, the J end lost 5 bases, and 19 bases lay between the germline ends. CDR3 length: 15 amino acids. Germline V CDR1 and CDR2: MNHEY, SVGEGT. For this clonotype: What it recognizes is unknown.

Overall study findings and caveats: Contracting CD4+ clones lay largely in CM and EM, with CD8+ ones residing in EMRA. Some clones that responded were present in memory (sampled pre-infection), which suggests cross-reactive memory joined.

The chain recombines TRBV6-2 or TRBV6-3 with TRBJ2-5; D gene unclear. The receptor was derived from a man aged 18 to 30 who had mild COVID-19 (a few samples of this study predate the infection). Cell type and time point are not known. The source material was PBMCs or a T cell subset sorted from them (not recorded which). CDR3 protein: CASSPFGLVGETQYF. CDR3 nucleotide sequence: TGTGCCAGCAGCCCATTCGGGCTAGTGGGTGAGACCCAGTACTTC.